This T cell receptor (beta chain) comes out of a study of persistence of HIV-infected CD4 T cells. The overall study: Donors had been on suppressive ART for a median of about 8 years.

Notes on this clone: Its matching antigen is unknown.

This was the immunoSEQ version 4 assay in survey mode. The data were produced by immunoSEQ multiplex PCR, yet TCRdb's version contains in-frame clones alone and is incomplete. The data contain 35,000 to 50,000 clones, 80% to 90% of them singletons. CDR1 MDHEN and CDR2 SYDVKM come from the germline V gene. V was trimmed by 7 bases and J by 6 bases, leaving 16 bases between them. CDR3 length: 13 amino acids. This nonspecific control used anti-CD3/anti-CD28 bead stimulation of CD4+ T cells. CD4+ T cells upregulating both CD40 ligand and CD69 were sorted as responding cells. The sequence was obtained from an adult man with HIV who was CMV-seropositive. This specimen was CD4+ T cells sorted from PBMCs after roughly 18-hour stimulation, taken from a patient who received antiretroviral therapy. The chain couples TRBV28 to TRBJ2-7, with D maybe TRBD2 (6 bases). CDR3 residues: CASIQDLGGEQYF. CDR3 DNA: TGTGCCAGCATACAGGACCTGGGGGGCGAGCAGTACTTC.